Shown below are 11 T cell receptor beta chains from a single sample sequenced in a study of graft-versus-host responses after intestinal transplantation (dated by TCRdb to the early 2020s). These receptors are not linked to any known antigen. Receptors were amplified or captured by the immunoSEQ multiplex PCR assay. TCRdb carries this immuneACCESS record with in-frame sequences only. Its versions omit some clonotypes, under half of them owing to an unresolved V gene in the studies checked, with the rest unexplained. Counted in this sample were 40,000 or so clones; over 90% of them appeared once. In total, the top ten clones hold 21% of the sample. The meaning of the sample's time point label: cells obtained before transplantation from donor or recipient. The sequencing here drew on unstimulated CD8+ T cells sorted from spleen or lymph node cells, taken before transplant. Receptors were obtained from a human donor who was the organ donor for an intestinal transplant.

The chain uses TRBV7-3 and TRBJ2-1; 8 bases are a match to TRBD2. CDR3 length equals 17 residues. The junction had 9 bases not matched to a gene; V was cut back by 1 base and J by 4 bases. Germline CDR1 and CDR2: SGHTA and FQGTGA. The CDR3 nucleotides read TGTGCCAGCAGCTTAAGTGGGGGGACTAGACCATACAATGAGCAGTTCTTC. This translates into CASSLSGGTRPYNEQFF.

The chain joins TRBV25-1 to TRBJ2-1, with 14 bases lining up with TRBD2. Germline CDR1 is MGHDK and CDR2 is SYGVNS. V was clipped by 8 bases and J by 7 bases; unmatched bases: 7. The CDR3 is made up of 15 amino acids. For the CDR3, the DNA is TGTGCCAGCGCCTCCGGGACTAGCGGGGGAAATGAGCAGTTCTTC. Its translation is CASASGTSGGNEQFF.

The genes are TRBV7-2 and TRBJ2-3; the match to TRBD1 covers 9 bases. V shed 1 base, J shed 6 bases, and the junction held 8 bases outside the gene matches. Germline V gene lookup returns CDR1 SGHTA and CDR2 FQGNSA. The CDR3 has 16 amino acids. As DNA, the CDR3 is TGTGCCAGCAGCTTAGTACGGGACAGGGCGAGGGATACGCAGTATTTT. Translating gives CASSLVRDRARDTQYF.

This clone was counted a single time. The chain employs TRBV11-2 and TRBJ2-1, with D hard to call. This CDR3 region has 12 residues. V shed 1 base and J shed 6 bases, with 4 bases lying between them. Germline V CDR1 and CDR2: SGHAT, FQNNGV. CDR3 nucleotides: TGTGCCAGCAGCTTAGGTAGCAATGAGCAGTTCTTC. Encoded protein: CASSLGSNEQFF.

CDR3 DNA sequence: TGTGCCAGTAGTACCCATAGGACGGCGCTCTATGGCTACACCTTC. It encodes CASSTHRTALYGYTF. V gene TRBV19 combines with J gene TRBJ1-2; D is unresolved. Germline V gene data show CDR1 as LNHDA and CDR2 as SQIVND (reference sequence). The V end was cut by 4 bases, the J end by 4 bases, with 16 bases between. CDR3 length: 15 amino acids.

The rearrangement links TRBV7-8 to TRBJ2-3; 9 nucleotides agree with TRBD1. CDR1 SGHVS and CDR2 FQNEAQ come from the germline V gene. V shed 0 bases and J 5 bases; nucleotides not matched to a gene: 6. This CDR3 contains 16 residues. CDR3 sequence reads: CASSLAGQGEGDTQYF. CDR3 in DNA: TGTGCCAGCAGCTTAGCGGGACAGGGAGAAGGAGATACGCAGTATTTT.

The chain recombines TRBV6-1 with TRBJ2-7, with D possibly TRBD1 on 6 matching bases. V was shortened by 3 bases and J by 3 bases, with 21 bases between the two germline ends. The germline V gene has CDR1 MNHNS and CDR2 SASEGT. The CDR3 is made up of 17 amino acids. The CDR3 protein is CASSDQGYTPTYYEQYF. The CDR3 nucleotides are TGTGCCAGCAGTGACCAGGGGTATACACCCACCTACTACGAGCAGTACTTC.

The chain carries TRBV30 and TRBJ1-4; the match to TRBD1 covers 7 bases. The CDR3 extends over 17 amino acids. Looked up from germline, CDR1 is GTSNPN and CDR2 is SVGIG (reference sequence). Trimming removed 0 bases from V and 7 bases from J; junction bases left unmatched: 14. This chain's CDR3 is CAWSVPDQGGFGEKLFF. CDR3 DNA: TGTGCCTGGAGTGTACCGGACCAGGGGGGGTTCGGTGAAAAACTGTTTTTT.

V and J are TRBV9 and TRBJ2-5, with 7 positions matching TRBD2. The DNA end favors TRBJ2-7, so the J call may be wrong. Germline CDR1 is SGDLS and CDR2 is YYNGEE. The CDR3 sequence is 15 residues long. Here the CDR3 DNA reads TGTGCCAGCAGCGTAGGGGCTAGCGGATTCTACGAGCAGTACTTC. Its protein is CASSVGASGFYEQYF.

The chain links TRBV29-1 to TRBJ2-2; maybe TRBD2 (5 bases). Trimming took 4 bases from V and 6 from J, leaving 9 bases between them. This CDR3 spans 12 amino acids. Germline V lookup: CDR1 SQVTM, CDR2 ANQGSEA. Here the CDR3 reads CSVVSAPGELFF. The CDR3, as DNA: TGCAGCGTTGTTAGCGCTCCCGGGGAGCTGTTTTTT.

This rearrangement joins TRBV4-3 to TRBJ1-4, with D unclear. The germline V and J ends were trimmed by 1 base and 0 bases, with 6 bases remaining between them. Germline V gene sequence: CDR1 LGHNA, CDR2 YSLEER. The CDR3 runs 15 residues. The CDR3 protein is CASSQAKPTNEKLFF. The CDR3 DNA is TGCGCCAGCAGCCAAGCGAAGCCAACTAATGAAAAACTGTTTTTT.